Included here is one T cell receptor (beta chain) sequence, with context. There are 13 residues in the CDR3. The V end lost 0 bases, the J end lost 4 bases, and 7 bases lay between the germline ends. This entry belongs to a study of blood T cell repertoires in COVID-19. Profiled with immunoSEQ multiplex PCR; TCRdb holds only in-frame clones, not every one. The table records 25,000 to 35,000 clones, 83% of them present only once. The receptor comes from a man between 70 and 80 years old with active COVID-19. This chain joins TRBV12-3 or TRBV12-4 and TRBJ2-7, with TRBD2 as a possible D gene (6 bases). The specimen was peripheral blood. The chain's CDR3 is CASSLAGRYEQYF. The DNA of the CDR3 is TGTGCCAGCAGTTTAGCGGGGAGGTACGAGCAGTACTTC.